This is a list of T cell receptor beta chains from one sample in a study of OX40 agonist ivuxolimab in advanced cancers. The protocol was immunoSEQ multiplex PCR, while the TCRdb copy is restricted to in-frame clones and leaves out a portion. The table shows about 62,000 clones, with roughly 90% occurring only once. Sequencing was performed on CD4+ or CD8+ T cells sorted from blood, taken in a trial of the OX40 agonist ivuxolimab. The source is an adult with an advanced solid tumor such as melanoma, head and neck, liver or kidney cancer. The CDR3 runs from the conserved cysteine through the conserved F or W. The D gene is left open where the match is weak. Not every row has a clone size; where given, it reads once, few, many or a size class.

cdr3_length	d_call	v_call	clone_size	j_call	cdr3_aa	cdr3_nt
16	TRBD1	TRBV19	.	TRBJ1-2	CASSMSLGRGSFGYTF	TGTGCCAGTAGTATGAGTTTAGGCAGGGGGTCGTTTGGCTACACCTTC
14	.	TRBV2	.	TRBJ1-5	CASSDPIEDQPQHF	TGTGCCAGCAGTGACCCCATTGAGGATCAGCCCCAGCATTTT
21	TRBD2	TRBV15	.	TRBJ2-1	CATSRARSGSGGPNSYNEQFF	TGTGCCACCAGCAGAGCGAGGTCGGGTAGCGGGGGTCCAAACTCCTACAATGAGCAGTTCTTC
11	.	TRBV20-1	.	TRBJ1-1	CSANLVSGAFF	TGCAGTGCTAATCTGGTTTCTGGAGCTTTCTTT
14	TRBD1	TRBV14	few	TRBJ1-6	CASSTGTGVSPLHF	TGTGCCAGCAGCACCGGCACAGGGGTTTCACCCCTCCACTTT
14	.	TRBV29-1	.	TRBJ1-4	CSVEGGDANEKLFF	TGCAGCGTTGAAGGAGGGGATGCTAATGAAAAACTGTTTTTT
14	.	TRBV4-1	once	TRBJ2-7	CASSQDRAPYEQYF	TGCGCCAGCAGCCAAGACAGGGCCCCCTACGAGCAGTACTTC
14	.	TRBV7-6	.	TRBJ1-2	CASSLVSGAVGYTF	TGTGCCAGCAGCTTAGTGTCGGGGGCGGTCGGCTACACCTTC
12	.	TRBV28	few	TRBJ1-1	CASSLMSTEAFF	TGTGCCAGCAGTTTGATGAGCACTGAAGCTTTCTTT
15	.	TRBV7-6	.	TRBJ2-3	CASSLVGTSTDTQYF	TGTGCCAGCAGCTTAGTTGGGACCAGCACAGATACGCAGTATTTT
12	.	TRBV14	.	TRBJ2-1	CASGGGSNEQFF	TGTGCCAGTGGAGGAGGGAGCAATGAGCAGTTCTTC
14	.	TRBV28	.	TRBJ2-5	CASSPVGGAKTQYF	TGTGCCAGCAGTCCGGTCGGGGGTGCTAAGACCCAGTACTTC
16	.	TRBV14	.	TRBJ2-7	CASSQGRGGIHYEQYF	TGTGCCAGCAGCCAAGGGCGAGGGGGGATCCACTACGAGCAGTACTTC
15	.	TRBV15	once	TRBJ1-4	CATSRDGERYEKLFF	TGTGCCACCAGCAGAGACGGGGAAAGATACGAAAAACTGTTTTTT
13	.	TRBV7-2	.	TRBJ2-3	CASRLWSRDTQYF	TGTGCCAGCCGCTTGTGGTCCAGGGATACGCAGTATTTT
13	TRBD1	TRBV6-6	.	TRBJ1-5	CASSYTGDQPQHF	TGTGCCAGCAGTTACACAGGGGACCAGCCCCAGCATTTT
16	.	TRBV5-4	once	TRBJ1-1	CASSSLSGTQNTEAFF	TGTGCCAGCAGCTCTCTTTCCGGGACACAGAACACTGAAGCTTTCTTT
12	.	TRBV5-5	.	TRBJ1-3	CASSLSSSTIYF	TGTGCCAGCAGCTTATCGTCTTCTACCATATATTTT
15	TRBD1	TRBV18	.	TRBJ2-7	CASSPKRDRPYEQYF	TGTGCCAGCTCACCAAAGAGGGACAGGCCCTACGAGCAGTACTTC
15	.	TRBV28	once	TRBJ2-2	CASSFRQGGTGELFF	TGTGCCAGCAGTTTCCGCCAGGGAGGCACCGGGGAGCTGTTTTTT
14	.	TRBV29-1	.	TRBJ1-3	CSVDGQSSGNTIYF	TGCAGCGTTGATGGACAGTCCTCTGGAAACACCATATATTTT
16	TRBD1	TRBV15	.	TRBJ2-6	CATSRDRQGGANVLTF	TGTGCCACCAGCAGAGACCGACAGGGGGGGGCCAACGTCCTGACTTTC